These 32 T cell receptor beta chains came from one sample sequenced in a study of a mutant IDH1 vaccine in newly diagnosed glioma. These receptors have no identified antigens. Indicated time point: week 5, during vaccination. Doses consisted of 300 ug of mutant IDH1 20-mer peptide each, paired with topical imiquimod. Sequencing used immunoSEQ multiplex PCR; TCRdb keeps in-frame clones, though not all of them. Of approximately 60,000 clones detected, 85% to 90% appear once; the ten largest clones hold approximately 4.6%. The material sequenced was PBMCs, taken from a glioma patient whose treatment included an IDH1 peptide vaccine. These receptors came from a woman aged 40 to 55 with glioma.

V and J are TRBV20-1 and TRBJ2-5; D is unresolved. Per the germline V gene, CDR1 is DFQATT and CDR2 is SNEGSKA (reference sequence). The CDR3 sequence is 11 residues long. The V end was cut by 2 bases, the J end by 5 bases, with 6 bases between. The DNA of the CDR3 is TGCAGTGCTAGATATGCGGAGACCCAGTACTTC. Translation gives CSARYAETQYF.

The rearrangement links TRBV5-1 to TRBJ1-1; D may be TRBD1 (5 bases). Looked up from germline, CDR1 is SGHRS and CDR2 is YFSETQ. CDR3 length: 14 amino acids. Trimming pared 4 bases from V and 2 bases from J, leaving 12 bases between. CDR3 loop: CASSPGTVNTEAFF. The CDR3 DNA reads as TGCGCCAGCAGCCCAGGGACGGTTAACACTGAAGCTTTCTTT.

This sequence joins TRBV6-1 and TRBJ2-7; possibly TRBD2 for D (6 bases). There are 15 residues in the CDR3. Trimming removed 8 bases from V and 4 bases from J, with 21 bases in between. The germline gives CDR1 MNHNS, CDR2 SASEGT. The CDR3: CASSLSRREVYEQYF. In nucleotides, the CDR3 is TGTGCCAGCTCCCTCTCGCGGCGGGAAGTTTACGAGCAGTACTTC.

The genes are TRBV9 and TRBJ2-1; tentatively, D is TRBD2 (6 bases). Trimming removed 0 bases from V and 6 bases from J, with 13 bases in between. The CDR3 contains 15 residues. Per the germline V gene, CDR1 is SGDLS and CDR2 is YYNGEE. DNA for the CDR3: TGTGCCAGCAGCGTAGGGCAGTACGGGGGCAATGAGCAGTTCTTC. This encodes CASSVGQYGGNEQFF.

V usage is TRBV30 and J usage is TRBJ2-7; D gene ambiguous. CDR1 GTSNPN and CDR2 SVGIG come from the germline V gene (reference sequence). CDR3 length equals 13 residues. Trimming removed 5 bases from V and 0 bases from J, with 11 bases in between. The CDR3 DNA reads TGTGCCTGGGCCTATGGAAACTCCTACGAGCAGTACTTC. It specifies CAWAYGNSYEQYF.

This chain connects TRBV7-2 to TRBJ2-5, with 7 nucleotides matching TRBD2. CDR1 is SGHTA, CDR2 FQGNSA, per germline. V trimming: 1 base; J trimming: 5 bases; junction bases outside the gene matches: 7. The CDR3 runs to 15 residues. The CDR3 here is CASSLGGGGGETQYF. The DNA of the CDR3 is TGTGCCAGCAGCTTAGGAGGCGGGGGAGGGGAGACCCAGTACTTC.

The rearrangement uses TRBV7-2 and TRBJ1-1; D call uncertain. The length of the CDR3 is 14 residues. From germline, CDR1 is SGHTA and CDR2 FQGNSA. Trimming removed 3 bases from V and 1 base from J, with 9 bases in between. The CDR3 DNA is TGTGCCAGCAGCTTTCGTTGGGGGAACACTGAAGCTTTCTTT. Translation gives CASSFRWGNTEAFF.

This chain links TRBV4-2 with TRBJ1-2, with no clear D. CDR1 is LGHNA, CDR2 YNFKEQ, per germline. The V and J ends lost 1 base and 6 bases respectively, with 15 bases between them. This CDR3 has 15 amino acids. CDR3 coding DNA: TGTGCCAGCAGCCAAGGCCCCCGGGTAGGAGATGGCTACACCTTC. It specifies CASSQGPRVGDGYTF.

The chain recombines TRBV13 with TRBJ1-6; D may be TRBD1 (6 bases). Germline V CDR1 and CDR2: PRHDT, FYEKMQ (reference sequence). The V and J ends lost 0 bases and 7 bases respectively, with 19 bases between them. The CDR3 length is 18 residues. The CDR3 DNA sequence: TGTGCCAGCAGCTTAGGCGGGGGCCGCTGGGCATGGAATTCACCCCTCCACTTT. This sequence encodes CASSLGGGRWAWNSPLHF.

This chain links TRBV5-6 with TRBJ2-1; the D gene is possibly TRBD2 (5 bases). Germline V gene sequence: CDR1 SGHDT, CDR2 YYEEEE. This CDR3 comprises 16 residues. V lost 3 bases to trimming and J lost 4 bases, with 17 bases between them. The DNA for the CDR3 is TGTGCCAGCAGCTCCATCGTCAGCGGAAAATACAATGAGCAGTTCTTC. Amino acids: CASSSIVSGKYNEQFF.

The V call is TRBV5-4, the J call TRBJ2-5, with D possibly matching TRBD2 (6 bases). There are 16 residues in the CDR3. Germline-derived CDR1 and CDR2 are SGHNT and YYREEE (reference sequence). V was clipped by 4 bases and J by 2 bases, with 18 bases between them. In DNA, the CDR3 is TGTGCCAGCAGCCTGCCGGGGGTGGGAATACAAGAGACCCAGTACTTC. Its translation: CASSLPGVGIQETQYF.

This clone has more than one count but fewer than ten. The limits of the CDR3 on the DNA are not certain, so only TCRdb's listed CDR3 is given. The chain links TRBV19 to TRBJ1-5. Per the germline V gene, CDR1 is LNHDA and CDR2 is SQIVND (reference sequence). From its first to its last residue, the CDR3 has 11 amino acids. This chain's CDR3 is CASRRAGPQHF.

The chain joins TRBV25-1 to TRBJ2-5, with D possibly being TRBD1 (5 bases). There are 14 residues in the CDR3. V lost 2 bases, J lost 3 bases, and 10 bases lay in between. Germline CDR1 reads MGHDK; CDR2 reads SYGVNS. The CDR3 reads CASSENRPEETQYF. The CDR3 DNA reads TGTGCCAGCAGTGAAAACAGGCCCGAAGAGACCCAGTACTTC. The full variable domain, its missing parts supplied by reference TRBV25-1 and TRBJ2-5, is EADIYQTPRYLVIGTGKKITLECSQTMGHDKMYWYQQDPGMELHLIHYSYGVNSTEKGDLSSESTVSRIRTEHFPLTLESARPSHTSQYLCASSENRPEETQYFGPGTRLLVL.

The CDR3 coding sequence is TGCGCCAGCAGCTTGTCAAGTACCGGGAGTTCGCATGAGCAGTTCTTC. Translation: CASSLSSTGSSHEQFF. The chain couples TRBV5-1 to TRBJ2-1, with a weak D call TRBD2 (6 bases). Trimming left V 1 base short and J 8 bases short, with 19 bases between. Germline assignment: CDR1 SGHRS and CDR2 YFSETQ. The CDR3 runs to 16 residues.

This clone was counted a single time. The chain joins TRBV5-1 to TRBJ1-1, with D unresolved. The ends were cut back, 5 bases at V and 1 base at J, with 12 bases in the middle. The CDR3 has 14 residues. Germline lookup yields CDR1 SGHRS and CDR2 YFSETQ. CDR3 protein: CASRSGETNTEAFF. Here the CDR3 DNA reads TGCGCCAGCAGGAGTGGTGAAACGAACACTGAAGCTTTCTTT. Together with reference TRBV5-1 and TRBJ1-1, the CDR3 gives the full variable domain: KAGVTQTPRYLIKTRGQQVTLSCSPISGHRSVSWYQQTPGQGLQFLFEYFSETQRNKGNFPGRFSGRQFSNSRSEMNVSTLELGDSALYLCASRSGETNTEAFFGQGTRLTVV.

The chain has TRBV28 and TRBJ2-2; D gene uncertain. V lost 11 bases and J lost 0, with 10 bases in between. Germline CDR1 MDHEN, CDR2 SYDVKM. There are 13 residues in the CDR3. In DNA, the CDR3 is TGTGCCTCAATACTCCCGAACACCGGGGAGCTGTTTTTT. Translating gives CASILPNTGELFF.

This sequence joins TRBV28 and TRBJ1-5; a possible D gene is TRBD1 (5 bases). Trimming took 5 bases from V and 1 from J, leaving 12 bases between them. CDR1 MDHEN and CDR2 SYDVKM come from the germline V gene. The CDR3 is 15 amino acids. The CDR3 region is CASSPRDGSNQPQHF. CDR3 sequence (DNA): TGTGCCAGCAGTCCCCGGGACGGGAGCAATCAGCCCCAGCATTTT. The variable domain in full, completed from reference TRBV28 and TRBJ1-5, reads DVKVTQSSRYLVKRTGEKVFLECVQDMDHENMFWYRQDPGLGLRLIYFSYDVKMKEKGDIPEGYSVSREKKERFSLILESASTNQTSMYLCASSPRDGSNQPQHFGDGTRLSIL.

This sequence joins TRBV15 and TRBJ1-2, with unresolved D. Germline V gene lookup returns CDR1 LNHNV and CDR2 YYDKDF (reference sequence). CDR3 size: 13 residues. Trimming took 1 base from V and 8 from J, leaving 11 bases between them. In DNA, the CDR3 is TGTGCCACCAGCAGAGTAGGCTTGCCGGGCTACACCTTC. As protein: CATSRVGLPGYTF.

The chain joins TRBV5-1 to TRBJ2-1; 10 nucleotides align to TRBD2. Germline trimming cut 0 bases from V and 8 bases from J; bases unmatched to any gene: 5. This CDR3 comprises 15 residues. The V gene's germline CDR1 is SGHRS and CDR2 YFSETQ. The CDR3 DNA follows: TGCGCCAGCAGCTTGGCAGCGGGGGGGCCCCATGAGCAGTTCTTC. It is translated as CASSLAAGGPHEQFF. Variable domain in full (rest from reference TRBV5-1 and TRBJ2-1): KAGVTQTPRYLIKTRGQQVTLSCSPISGHRSVSWYQQTPGQGLQFLFEYFSETQRNKGNFPGRFSGRQFSNSRSEMNVSTLELGDSALYLCASSLAAGGPHEQFFGPGTRLTVL.

CDR3 loop: CASSLAYSGEETQYF. The CDR3 DNA follows: TGTGCCAGCAGCTTAGCGTATTCCGGGGAAGAGACCCAGTACTTC. The V gene is TRBV7-9, the J gene TRBJ2-5, with a possible D match to TRBD2 (5 bases). From germline, CDR1 is SEHNR and CDR2 FQNEAQ (reference sequence). Trimming shortened V by 0 bases and J by 3 bases, and 11 bases separated the two germline ends. The CDR3 spans 15 residues. Looking up the rest from reference TRBV7-9 and TRBJ2-5 gives the full variable domain: DTGVSQNPRHKITKRGQNVTFRCDPISEHNRLYWYRQTLGQGPEFLTYFQNEAQLEKSRLLSDRFSAERPKGSFSTLEIQRTEQGDSAMYLCASSLAYSGEETQYFGPGTRLLVL.

This chain connects TRBV6-1 to TRBJ1-2, with 9 bases identical to TRBD1. Per the germline V gene, CDR1 is MNHNS and CDR2 is SASEGT. With 5 bases clipped from V and 3 bases from J, the junction kept 7 bases outside the gene matches. The CDR3 length is 15 residues. The CDR3 loop is CASSTYRGQDYGYTF. The CDR3 nucleotides are TGTGCCAGCAGTACATACAGGGGGCAGGACTATGGCTACACCTTC.

The V call is TRBV6-6, the J call TRBJ2-3; maybe TRBD1 (5 bases). Trimming left V 2 bases short and J 3 bases short, with 9 bases between. The CDR3 length is 14 residues. In germline, CDR1 is MNHNY, CDR2 SVGAGI (reference sequence). The CDR3 bases are TGTGCCAGCAGTTACGGCAGGGAAACAGATACGCAGTATTTT. Protein: CASSYGRETDTQYF.

The chain links TRBV15 to TRBJ1-5, with 8 bases identical to TRBD1. Germline-derived CDR1 and CDR2 are LNHNV and YYDKDF (reference sequence). This CDR3 spans 15 amino acids. V shed 0 bases, J shed 6 bases, and the junction held 4 bases outside the gene matches. CDR3 residues: CATSRDRGRVQPQHF. As DNA, the CDR3 is TGTGCCACCAGCAGAGACAGGGGGCGGGTTCAGCCCCAGCATTTT. Full variable domain (remainder filled in from reference TRBV15 and TRBJ1-5): DAMVIQNPRYQVTQFGKPVTLSCSQTLNHNVMYWYQQKSSQAPKLLFHYYDKDFNNEADTPDNFQSRRPNTSFCFLDIRSPGLGDTAMYLCATSRDRGRVQPQHFGDGTRLSIL.

The gene calls are TRBV14 and TRBJ2-7, with D tentatively TRBD2 (6 bases). The CDR3 covers 16 residues. Trimming pared 3 bases from V and 4 bases from J, leaving 19 bases between. Germline assignment: CDR1 SGHDN and CDR2 FVKESK. DNA of the CDR3: TGTGCCAGCAGCCATTGGGACTCCGGGACCAAATACGAGCAGTACTTC. It yields the protein CASSHWDSGTKYEQYF.

The genes are TRBV29-1 and TRBJ1-2; D is unclear. Per germline, CDR1 SQVTM and CDR2 ANQGSEA. Between the trimmed V and J ends, which lost 6 bases and 4 bases, there was a span of 12 bases. This CDR3 is built from 12 residues. The CDR3 DNA sequence: TGCAGCGTCGTAGACGGTGCCTATGGCTACACCTTC. This encodes CSVVDGAYGYTF.

This clone has only a few counts. The chain combines TRBV29-1 with TRBJ1-1; 9 nucleotides match TRBD1. CDR1 and CDR2 from the germline V gene are SQVTM and ANQGSEA. V dropped 6 bases and J dropped 6; count of bases not matched to a gene: 5. The CDR3 extends over 12 amino acids. The DNA for the CDR3 is TGCAGCGTACAGGGGGCGTTCGCTGAAGCTTTCTTT. Protein sequence: CSVQGAFAEAFF. Combining the CDR3 with reference TRBV29-1 and TRBJ1-1 gives the whole variable domain SAVISQKPSRDICQRGTSLTIQCQVDSQVTMMFWYRQQPGQSLTLIATANQGSEATYESGFVIDKFPISRPNLTFSTLTVSNMSPEDSSIYLCSVQGAFAEAFFGQGTRLTVV.

This clone has more than one count but fewer than ten. The J gene is TRBJ2-7, the V gene TRBV10-1; 12 nucleotides line up with TRBD2. The V segment lost 7 bases and the J segment 4 bases; nucleotides outside the gene matches: 17. This CDR3 comprises 18 residues. Germline assignment: CDR1 WNHNN and CDR2 SYGVQD (reference sequence). In DNA form, the CDR3 reads TGCGCCAGCATCGATCGGACTAGCGGGACCTCGGGGGGATACGAGCAGTACTTC. It is translated as CASIDRTSGTSGGYEQYF.

This clone was seen just once. The chain has TRBV5-1 and TRBJ2-5; 13 bases align to TRBD2. With V trimmed by 4 bases and J by 3 bases, 9 bases remained unmatched. The CDR3 runs 17 residues. The germline CDR1 and CDR2 sequences are SGHRS and YFSETQ. CDR3 DNA sequence: TGCGCCAGCAGCCAGTCGACTAGCGGGAGGCTTGAAGAGACCCAGTACTTC. This codes for CASSQSTSGRLEETQYF.

V gene TRBV9 combines with J gene TRBJ1-5, with 9 positions matching TRBD1. The V gene's germline CDR1 is SGDLS and CDR2 YYNGEE. This CDR3 comprises 15 residues. Trimming removed 4 bases from V and 7 bases from J; junction bases left unmatched: 9. The CDR3 loop is CASSPGTGQGQPQHF. Written as DNA, the CDR3 is TGTGCCAGCAGCCCAGGGACAGGGCAGGGGCAGCCCCAGCATTTT.

V is TRBV7-9 and J is TRBJ2-7, with 10 positions matching TRBD1. Trimming removed 5 bases from V and 4 bases from J; junction bases left unmatched: 11. CDR3 length: 16 residues. Per the germline V gene, CDR1 is SEHNR and CDR2 is FQNEAQ (reference sequence). The CDR3 DNA reads as TGTGCCAGCAGCCTCACCAGGGACAGGGGATCGTACGAGCAGTACTTC. It codes for CASSLTRDRGSYEQYF.

The gene calls are TRBV11-2 and TRBJ2-3; TRBD1 might be the D (5 bases). CDR3 size: 16 residues. With 3 bases removed from V and 0 bases from J, the gap between germline ends came to 13 bases. Germline values: CDR1 SGHAT, CDR2 FQNNGV. The CDR3, as DNA: TGTGCCAGCAGCTTGCGACAGATACTTAGCACAGATACGCAGTATTTT. The encoded protein is CASSLRQILSTDTQYF.

The rearrangement joins TRBV4-2 to TRBJ2-7; D is possibly TRBD1 or TRBD2 (5 bases each). With 0 bases removed from V and 6 bases from J, the gap between germline ends came to 9 bases. CDR1 LGHNA and CDR2 YNFKEQ come from the germline V gene. This CDR3 spans 13 amino acids. CDR3 DNA sequence: TGTGCCAGCAGCCAAGATGGGGGAAGCGAGCAGTACTTC. Its protein is CASSQDGGSEQYF.